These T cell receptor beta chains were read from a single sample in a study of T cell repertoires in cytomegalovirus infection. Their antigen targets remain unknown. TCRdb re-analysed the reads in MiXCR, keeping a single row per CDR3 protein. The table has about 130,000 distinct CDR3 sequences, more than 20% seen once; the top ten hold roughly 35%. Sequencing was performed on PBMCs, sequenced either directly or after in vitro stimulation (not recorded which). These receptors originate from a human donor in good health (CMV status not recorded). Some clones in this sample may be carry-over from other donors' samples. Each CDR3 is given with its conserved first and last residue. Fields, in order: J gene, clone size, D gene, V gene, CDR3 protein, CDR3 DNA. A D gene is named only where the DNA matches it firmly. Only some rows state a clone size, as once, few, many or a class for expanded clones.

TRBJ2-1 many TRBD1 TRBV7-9 CASSLGDRGNEQFF TGTGCCAGCAGCTTAGGGGACAGGGGAAATGAGCAGTTCTTC
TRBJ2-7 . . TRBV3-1 CASSHGDYEQYF TGTGCCAGCAGCCATGGGGACTACGAGCAGTACTTC
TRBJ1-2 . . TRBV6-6 CASSYSPQSGYTF TGTGCCAGCAGTTACTCGCCACAGTCGGGCTACACCTTC
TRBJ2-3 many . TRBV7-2 CASSLVGWEDTQYF TGTGCCAGCAGCTTAGTGGGTTGGGAGGATACGCAGTATTTT
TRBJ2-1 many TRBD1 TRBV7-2 CASRGDSQQFF TGTGCCAGCAGAGGGGACAGCCAGCAGTTCTTC
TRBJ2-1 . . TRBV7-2 CASSPPEGAGFRNEQFF TGTGCCAGCAGCCCCCCGGAAGGTGCGGGATTCAGGAATGAGCAGTTCTTC
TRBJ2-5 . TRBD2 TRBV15 CATRGRQTSGRNQETQYF TGTGCCACTCGGGGCCGTCAGACTAGCGGGAGGAACCAAGAGACCCAGTACTTC
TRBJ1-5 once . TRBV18 CASSLRGTVGNQPQHF TGTGCCAGCTCACTTCGCGGAACCGTGGGCAATCAGCCCCAGCATTTT
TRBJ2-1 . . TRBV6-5 CASSYSDQGGNEQFF TGTGCCAGCAGTTACTCGGACCAGGGGGGCAATGAGCAGTTCTTC
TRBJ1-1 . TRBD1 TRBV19 CASSIGGLDRGVRTEAFF TGTGCCAGTAGTATTGGGGGTTTGGACAGGGGGGTGAGGACTGAAGCTTTCTTT
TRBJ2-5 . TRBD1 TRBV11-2 CASSSGTGLGTQYF TGTGCCAGCAGCTCCGGGACAGGTTTGGGGACCCAGTACTTC
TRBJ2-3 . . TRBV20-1 CSATSLDADTQYF TGCAGTGCTACTAGCCTCGACGCAGATACGCAGTATTTT
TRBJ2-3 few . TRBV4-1 CASSQRLGPSTDTQYF TGCGCCAGCAGCCAGAGGCTGGGGCCTAGCACAGATACGCAGTATTTT
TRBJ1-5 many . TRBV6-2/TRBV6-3 CASSDNSNQPQHF TGTGCCAGCAGTGATAATAGCAATCAGCCCCAGCATTTT
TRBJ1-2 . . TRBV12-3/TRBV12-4 CASSLYPGMAGYTF TGTGCCAGCAGTTTGTACCCCGGAATGGCGGGCTACACCTTC
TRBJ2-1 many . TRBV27 CASSLYLGREQFF TGTGCCAGCAGTTTATACTTGGGGCGTGAGCAGTTCTTC
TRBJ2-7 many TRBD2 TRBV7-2 CASSLGLAGTEQYF TGTGCCAGCAGCTTAGGGCTAGCGGGAACCGAGCAGTACTTC
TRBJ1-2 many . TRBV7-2 CASSLARQGNGYTF TGTGCCAGCAGCTTAGCCCGACAAGGGAATGGCTACACCTTC
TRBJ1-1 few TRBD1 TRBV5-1 CASSFIGQGMNTEAFF TGCGCCAGCAGCTTTATTGGACAGGGTATGAACACTGAAGCTTTCTTT
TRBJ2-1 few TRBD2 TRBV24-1 CATGTSGSMNEQFF TGTGCCACTGGGACTAGCGGGAGTATGAATGAGCAGTTCTTC
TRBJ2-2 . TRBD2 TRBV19 CASSAREASDGELFF TGTGCCAGTAGTGCTCGGGAGGCCTCCGACGGGGAGCTGTTTTTT
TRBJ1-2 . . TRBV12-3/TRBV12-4 CASSPGTGNYGYTF TGTGCCAGCAGTCCGGGGACGGGGAACTATGGCTACACCTTC
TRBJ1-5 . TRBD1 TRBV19 CASSIWTGGSQPQHF TGTGCCAGTAGTATATGGACAGGGGGCAGTCAGCCCCAGCATTTT
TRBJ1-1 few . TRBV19 CASSIGPSFGTEAFF TGTGCCAGTAGTATAGGCCCTTCCTTTGGCACTGAAGCTTTCTTT
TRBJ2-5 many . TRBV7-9 CASSLTVLKLEETQYF TGTGCCAGCAGCTTGACGGTACTTAAGCTGGAAGAGACCCAGTACTTC
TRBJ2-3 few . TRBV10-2 CASSEGLAPSTDTQYF TGCGCCAGCAGTGAAGGGCTAGCGCCAAGCACAGATACGCAGTATTTT
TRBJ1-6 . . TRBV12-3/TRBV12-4 CASSLSLDSSYNSPLHF TGTGCCAGCAGTTTATCCCTAGACAGCTCCTATAATTCACCCCTCCACTTT